The 14 T cell receptor beta chains below were found in one sample sequenced in a study of beta chain features in type 1 diabetes. Their recognized antigens are unknown. Expressed TCRB transcripts were sequenced because the isolated RNA had all been reverse transcribed beforehand. Using immunoSEQ multiplex PCR, the repertoire was profiled, and TCRdb retains in-frame clones only, with some absent. The data contain roughly 300,000 clones, around 9.7% of them seen just once; the ten biggest clones take up over 0.95%. General study findings and limits: Type 1 diabetes patients had moderately but significantly shorter TCRB CDR3s in all four CD4+ subsets.

Sequencing was performed on central memory CD4+ T cells from blood. These receptors were obtained from a man aged 30 to 45 with type 1 diabetes.

This clone was counted between two and nine times. The chain carries TRBV6-6 and TRBJ1-2, with 7 bases matching TRBD1. CDR3 size: 15 residues. Germline V CDR1 and CDR2: MNHNY, SVGAGI (reference sequence). The trim removed 6 bases at V and 5 bases at J, leaving 12 bases unmatched. The CDR3 protein is CASRREPGGHYGYTF. The CDR3 nucleotides read TGTGCCAGCAGGCGGGAACCAGGGGGTCATTATGGCTACACCTTC.

This clone was recorded a few times. The chain carries TRBV29-1 and TRBJ2-5; D possibly uses TRBD1 or TRBD2 (5 bases each). The CDR3 loop spans 12 amino acids. CDR1 and CDR2 (germline): SQVTM, ANQGSEA. Trimming left V 2 bases short and J 5 bases short, with 9 bases between. The CDR3 protein is CSVELGRETQYF. The CDR3 nucleotides are TGCAGCGTTGAATTGGGACGCGAGACCCAGTACTTC.

This chain joins TRBV10-2 and TRBJ1-5; D not resolved. V lost 5 bases and J lost 2, with 13 bases in between. The CDR3 has 15 amino acids. Germline V lookup: CDR1 WSHSY, CDR2 SAAADI. The CDR3 here is CASSPGSVGNQPQHF. The CDR3 DNA is TGCGCCAGCAGTCCGGGATCTGTGGGCAATCAGCCCCAGCATTTT.

Only a few counts were recorded for this clone. The V and J genes are TRBV7-2 and TRBJ2-5; weak D call: TRBD2 (5 bases). V was clipped by 9 bases and J by 0 bases, with 14 bases between them. This CDR3 region has 14 residues. Germline lookup yields CDR1 SGHTA and CDR2 FQGNSA. DNA of the CDR3: TGTGCCAGTTCGCCGGGGATTCACCAAGAGACCCAGTACTTC. Translating gives CASSPGIHQETQYF.

This clone was detected a few times. CDR3 amino acids: CASSQLYRASNTEAFF. The CDR3 DNA reads TGCGCCAGCAGCCAATTATACAGGGCCTCGAACACTGAAGCTTTCTTT. The rearrangement links TRBV4-3 to TRBJ1-1, with D maybe TRBD1 (6 bases). Per the germline V gene, CDR1 is LGHNA and CDR2 is YSLEER. V dropped 2 bases and J dropped 1 base, with 14 bases sitting between them. CDR3 length: 16 amino acids.

The chain has TRBV27 and TRBJ2-3, with D unresolved. Germline CDR1 is MNHEY and CDR2 is SMNVEV (reference sequence). The CDR3 runs 14 residues. V lost 6 bases and J lost 4, with 14 bases in between. The chain's CDR3 is CASRVQSRADTQYF. The CDR3, as DNA: TGTGCCAGCAGAGTACAGTCAAGGGCAGATACGCAGTATTTT.

The chain links TRBV5-1 to TRBJ1-6, with D unclear. CDR3 length: 13 amino acids. The germline V gene has CDR1 SGHRS and CDR2 YFSETQ. V lost 5 bases, J lost 8 bases, and 11 bases lay in between. CDR3 in DNA: TGCGCCAGCAGTGAACAGCCTCATTCACCCCTCCACTTT. This encodes CASSEQPHSPLHF.

The chain employs TRBV19 and TRBJ2-3; 8 nucleotides agree with TRBD2. From germline, CDR1 is LNHDA and CDR2 SQIVND (reference sequence). This CDR3 is 14 amino acids long. J was trimmed by 5 bases and V by 5 bases; bases with no gene match: 6. The CDR3 nucleotides are TGTGCCAGTAGTCCCGGGGGGGCCGGAGATACGCAGTATTTT. It encodes CASSPGGAGDTQYF. Full variable domain (rest looked up from reference TRBV19 and TRBJ2-3): DGGITQSPKYLFRKEGQNVTLSCEQNLNHDAMYWYRQDPGQGLRLIYYSQIVNDFQKGDIAEGYSVSREKKESFPLTVTSAQKNPTAFYLCASSPGGAGDTQYFGPGTRLTVL.

The chain couples TRBV7-2 to TRBJ1-2; D unclear. The CDR3 runs to 14 residues. Germline assignment: CDR1 SGHTA and CDR2 FQGNSA. V was shortened by 0 bases and J by 8 bases, with 13 bases between the two germline ends. CDR3 coding DNA: TGTGCCAGCAGCTTAGCGTGGGCAAGTCACGGCTACACCTTC. Translating it yields CASSLAWASHGYTF.

This clone was found a few times. This rearrangement joins TRBV7-2 to TRBJ1-2, with D perhaps TRBD1 (6 bases). Trimming removed 1 base at V and 7 bases at J, with 10 bases between. This CDR3 contains 13 residues. The germline CDR1 and CDR2 sequences are SGHTA and FQGNSA. The CDR3 nucleotides are TGTGCCAGCAGCTTAGGACAGGAGGGTGGCTACACCTTC. Its protein product is CASSLGQEGGYTF.

Only a few counts were recorded for this clone. This chain links TRBV28 with TRBJ2-7, with D possibly matching TRBD2 (5 bases). The ends were cut back, 6 bases at V and 4 bases at J, with 16 bases in the middle. This CDR3 contains 14 residues. The germline V gene has CDR1 MDHEN and CDR2 SYDVKM. The DNA of the CDR3 is TGTGCCAGCAGGCGGACTGGGCGGGCGTACGAGCAGTACTTC. Translating it yields CASRRTGRAYEQYF.

This chain links TRBV2 with TRBJ2-3, with D unclear. Germline V CDR1 and CDR2: SNHLY, FYNNEI. Trimming removed 10 bases at V and 12 bases at J, with 17 bases between. CDR3 length: 11 amino acids. CDR3 loop: CATTDREIQYF. The CDR3 nucleotides read TGTGCCACCACCGACCGAGAGATTCAGTATTTT.

The chain joins TRBV7-2 to TRBJ2-7; 7 positions match TRBD1. The CDR3 loop spans 14 amino acids. Unmatched junction bases numbered 6, after V lost 2 bases and J lost 5 bases. The germline V gene has CDR1 SGHTA and CDR2 FQGNSA. The CDR3 loop is CASSLTGAINEQYF. The DNA for the CDR3 is TGTGCCAGCAGCTTAACAGGGGCTATTAACGAGCAGTACTTC.

The genes are TRBV9 and TRBJ1-2; a weak D match, TRBD1 (6 bases). V was cut by 2 bases and J by 7 bases, with 18 bases left in between. CDR1 and CDR2 from the germline V gene are SGDLS and YYNGEE. This CDR3 spans 15 amino acids. CDR3 coding DNA: TGTGCCAGCAGCGTGTATGATGGGGGGGCTATTGGCTACACCTTC. Protein product: CASSVYDGGAIGYTF. The full variable domain, rest sourced from reference TRBV9 and TRBJ1-2, is DSGVTQTPKHLITATGQRVTLRCSPRSGDLSVYWYQQSLDQGLQFLIQYYNGEERAKGNILERFSAQQFPDLHSELNLSSLELGDSALYFCASSVYDGGAIGYTFGSGTRLTVV.